This T cell receptor beta chain was recovered during a study of CD8+CD57+ T cells in acquired aplastic anemia. Overall study: Mean DNA quantity obtained from sorted CD4+ and CD8+ cells was 3 to 3.5 ug. Sequencing produced an average of about 11 million reads per healthy donor for CD4+ cells. Study observations and caveats: Twenty-nine sequences, all CD8+ CDR3, were shared between patients and controls. Controls did not differ significantly from patients in CD8+ Simpson's diversity.

The CDR3 covers 17 residues. The V gene's germline CDR1 is SGHDN and CDR2 FVKESK. J was trimmed by 5 bases and V by 1 base; bases with no gene match: 10. Genomic DNA, serving as template, underwent TCR beta VDJ and CDR3 profiling. TCRdb redid the calling of the reads with MiXCR, one entry per CDR3 protein. The sample yields 100,000 to 150,000 distinct CDR3 sequences, roughly 50% seen once. Worth noting for this clonotype: The antigen remains unidentified.

The V gene is TRBV14, the J gene TRBJ2-5, with 10 nucleotides matching TRBD2. The sequencing sample was made of sorted CD4+, CD8+, or CD8+CD57+ T cells (not recorded which) from PBMCs. The receptor's source is a human donor in good health, serving as a control. The CDR3 sequence is CASSQGNSGGPGETQYF. CDR3 bases: TGTGCCAGCAGCCAAGGCAATAGCGGGGGGCCAGGGGAGACCCAGTACTTC. Complete variable domain (other parts from reference TRBV14 and TRBJ2-5): EAGVTQFPSHSVIEKGQTVTLRCDPISGHDNLYWYRRVMGKEIKFLLHFVKESKQDESGMPNNRFLAERTGGTYSTLKVQPAELEDSGVYFCASSQGNSGGPGETQYFGPGTRLLVL.